This T cell receptor (beta chain) is drawn from a study of T-cell reconstitution after alpha-beta-depleted transplantation in children. This clonotype was found a few times. A library of TCRbeta sequences, prepared with unique molecular identifiers, was generated. TCRdb independently ran MiXCR on the PCR reads; one entry per CDR3 protein. In the table there are approximately 980,000 distinct CDR3 sequences, about 29% of which are singletons. The V gene's germline CDR1 is KGHDR and CDR2 SFDVKD. Trimming took 2 bases from V and 4 from J, leaving 8 bases between them. The CDR3 loop spans 14 amino acids. This chain uses TRBV24-1 with TRBJ1-5; D not certain. The clonotype originates from a boy less than two years old who had a stem cell transplant for SCID, so the T cells may come from the graft donor. The sample here was PBMCs, mostly from graft donor cells, taken 360 days after TCRalphabeta/CD19-depleted stem cell transplant. The CDR3 sequence is CATSDSRVNQPQHF. CDR3 in DNA: TGTGCCACCAGTGATTCGCGGGTTAATCAGCCCCAGCATTTT.